This record concerns one TCR beta chain sequence. Its antigen is undetermined. V lost 5 bases, J lost 7 bases, and 13 bases stayed unmatched. This CDR3 is built from 17 residues. Germline CDR1 and CDR2: SGHVS and FQNEAQ. The entry originates in a study of cytomegalovirus exposure and HLA in healthy donors. The PCR was carried out with 60 Vbeta primers and 13 Jbeta primers. The table came from immunoSEQ multiplex PCR; TCRdb's copy has only in-frame clones and leaves some out. Of roughly 150,000 clones listed, about four fifths are singletons. Study results and limitations: In most subjects, TCR beta sequences reportedly gave accurate predictions of HLA-A and HLA-B alleles.

The chain joins TRBV7-8 to TRBJ2-4; 11 bases match TRBD2. The TCR was taken from a male donor in good health and CMV-seropositive. Sequenced: PBMCs. CDR3 region: CASSTEGLADSRNIQYF. In DNA, the CDR3 is TGTGCCAGCAGCACCGAGGGACTAGCGGACTCAAGGAACATTCAGTACTTC.